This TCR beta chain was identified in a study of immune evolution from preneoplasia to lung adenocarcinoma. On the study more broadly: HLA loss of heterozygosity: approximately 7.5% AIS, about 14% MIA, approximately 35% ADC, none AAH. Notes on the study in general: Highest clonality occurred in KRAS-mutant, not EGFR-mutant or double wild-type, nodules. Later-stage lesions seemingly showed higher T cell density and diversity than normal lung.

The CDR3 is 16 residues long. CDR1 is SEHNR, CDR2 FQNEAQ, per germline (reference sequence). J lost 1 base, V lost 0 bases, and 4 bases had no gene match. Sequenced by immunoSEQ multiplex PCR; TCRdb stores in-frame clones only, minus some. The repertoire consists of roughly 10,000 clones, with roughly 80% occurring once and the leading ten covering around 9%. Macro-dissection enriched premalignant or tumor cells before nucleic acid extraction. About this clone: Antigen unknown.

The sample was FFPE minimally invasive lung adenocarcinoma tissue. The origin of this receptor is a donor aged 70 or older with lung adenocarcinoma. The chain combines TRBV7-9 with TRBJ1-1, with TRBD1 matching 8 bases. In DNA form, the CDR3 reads TGTGCCAGCAGCTTAGCGCAGGGGGCTCCGAACACTGAAGCTTTCTTT. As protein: CASSLAQGAPNTEAFF.